The 4 T cell receptor beta chains presented below share a single source sample, sequenced in a study of vaccination and CD4 T cells after COVID-19. Cultured CD4+ T cells had their DNA profiled by the Oncomine TCR Beta short-read assay. TCRdb independently ran MiXCR on the PCR reads; one entry per CDR3 protein. This table has 15,000 to 20,000 distinct CDR3 sequences, roughly 48% appearing once. The treatment denotes: approximately 11-day PBMC culture with coronavirus spike peptide pools or control peptides (ViraFEST assay). Antigen specificity for these receptors is unknown. The source was CD4+ T cells from blood, cultured in vitro, collected before SARS-CoV-2 vaccination. These receptors were taken from a human donor who had recovered from COVID-19.

CDR3 residues: CASRKGTHSKETQYF. The CDR3 DNA follows: TGTGCCAGCAGAAAAGGGACCCACTCAAAAGAGACCCAGTACTTC. The chain links TRBV5-8 to TRBJ2-5; possibly TRBD1 or TRBD2 for D (5 bases each). The ends were cut back, 5 bases at V and 3 bases at J, with 17 bases in the middle. The CDR3 has 15 residues. The germline CDR1 and CDR2 sequences are SGHTS and YDEGEE.

This chain links TRBV30 with TRBJ1-2; unclear D gene. In germline, CDR1 is GTSNPN, CDR2 SVGIG (reference sequence). The germline V and J ends were trimmed by 1 base and 7 bases, with 16 bases remaining between them. This CDR3 has 14 amino acids. The CDR3 is CAWSDTDLFPGYTF. In DNA, the CDR3 is TGTGCCTGGAGTGACACGGACCTATTCCCTGGCTACACCTTC.

The rearrangement joins TRBV2 to TRBJ1-1; the D is unclear. Germline CDR1 reads SNHLY; CDR2 reads FYNNEI. The length of the CDR3 is 12 residues. The V end lost 6 bases, the J end lost 6 bases, and 11 bases lay between the germline ends. The CDR3 DNA follows: TGTGCCAGCAGACGGGATAGGGCTGAAGCTTTCTTT. Its protein is CASRRDRAEAFF.

The chain employs TRBV6-4 and TRBJ2-1; 8 nucleotides agree with TRBD2. With V trimmed by 2 bases and J by 6 bases, 9 bases remained unmatched. Germline loops: CDR1 MRHNA, CDR2 SNTAGT. The CDR3 is 16 amino acids. The CDR3 bases are TGTGCCAGCAGTGACGAGGCCGGGAGGGGCCCCAATGAGCAGTTCTTC. Residues: CASSDEAGRGPNEQFF.